The 16 T cell receptor beta chains reported below all come from one sample, sequenced in a study of CD8 T cells in Susac syndrome. Random hexamers served to reverse transcribe about 0.5 to 1 ug RNA. TCRdb re-derived calls from the immunoSEQ multiplex PCR reads in MiXCR, one entry per CDR3 protein. The profile shows fewer than 200,000 distinct CDR3 sequences, 85% to 95% of them singletons. The sample taken for sequencing was CD4+ T cells from PBMCs. The receptors shown here come from a human donor in good health.

This clonotype was seen just once. V and J are TRBV5-6 and TRBJ2-7, with D perhaps matching TRBD1 (6 bases). The length of the CDR3 is 15 residues. Trimming shortened V by 4 bases and J by 5 bases, and 19 bases separated the two germline ends. From germline, CDR1 is SGHDT and CDR2 YYEEEE. Here the CDR3 reads CASSPSLTGSHEQYF. The CDR3 bases are TGTGCCAGCAGCCCATCCCTTACAGGGAGCCACGAGCAGTACTTC.

The chain links TRBV4-3 to TRBJ2-2, with 11 bases matching TRBD2. V dropped 4 bases and J dropped 7; count of bases not matched to a gene: 5. Germline CDR1 is LGHNA and CDR2 is YSLEER. The CDR3 is 15 amino acids. This CDR3 is CASSPTSGGVGELFF. CDR3 sequence (DNA): TGCGCCAGCAGCCCCACTAGCGGGGGAGTCGGGGAGCTGTTTTTT.

This chain connects TRBV15 to TRBJ2-5; D remains unclear. Trimming left V 5 bases short and J 8 bases short, with 15 bases between. The length of the CDR3 is 13 residues. Germline CDR1 LNHNV, CDR2 YYDKDF (reference sequence). Here the CDR3 reads CATSGSPRRTQYF. CDR3 nucleotide sequence: TGTGCCACCAGCGGATCCCCTCGGCGAACCCAGTACTTC. Full variable domain (outside the CDR3, taken from reference TRBV15 and TRBJ2-5): DAMVIQNPRYQVTQFGKPVTLSCSQTLNHNVMYWYQQKSSQAPKLLFHYYDKDFNNEADTPDNFQSRRPNTSFCFLDIRSPGLGDTAMYLCATSGSPRRTQYFGPGTRLLVL.

The CDR3: CSGENYGYTF. The DNA for the CDR3 is TGCAGTGGGGAGAACTATGGCTACACCTTC. This chain uses TRBV20-1 with TRBJ1-2, with no clear D. V was trimmed by 7 bases and J by 2 bases, leaving 5 bases between them. Per the germline V gene, CDR1 is DFQATT and CDR2 is SNEGSKA (reference sequence). This CDR3 has 10 amino acids.

The rearrangement links TRBV9 to TRBJ1-3; D ambiguous. CDR3 length: 15 residues. Germline CDR1 and CDR2: SGDLS and YYNGEE. Trimming took off 0 bases at V and 0 bases at J, with 7 bases between the two ends. In nucleotides, the CDR3 is TGTGCCAGCAGCGTAGAGCAATACTCTGGAAACACCATATATTTT. It specifies CASSVEQYSGNTIYF.

The chain has TRBV5-6 and TRBJ2-1; 8 nucleotides line up with TRBD1. CDR3 length: 14 residues. V was pared by 7 bases and J by 3 bases, with 6 bases of the junction left unmatched. Germline V CDR1 and CDR2: SGHDT, YYEEEE. CDR3 coding DNA: TGTGCCAGCGGGGCAGGGGGCGGCTACAATGAGCAGTTCTTC. It codes for CASGAGGGYNEQFF.

The chain is built from TRBV4-2 and TRBJ2-7, with 7 bases aligning to TRBD1. The V gene's germline CDR1 is LGHNA and CDR2 YNFKEQ. J gave up 2 bases and V 0 bases, and 4 bases lay outside the gene matches. This CDR3 spans 15 amino acids. CDR3 residues: CASSQDLGQTYEQYV. As DNA, the CDR3 is TGTGCCAGCAGCCAAGATCTGGGACAGACCTACGAGCAGTACGTC.

The chain is built from TRBV15 and TRBJ2-3; D is perhaps TRBD2 (5 bases). This CDR3 is 15 amino acids long. Trimming removed 2 bases from V and 1 base from J, with 10 bases in between. From germline, CDR1 is LNHNV and CDR2 YYDKDF (reference sequence). The CDR3 region is CATSRTAERTDTQYF. The CDR3, as DNA: TGTGCCACCAGCAGAACAGCGGAGCGCACAGATACGCAGTATTTT.

V usage is TRBV25-1 and J usage is TRBJ2-3; D perhaps matches TRBD2 (7 bases). Trimming shortened V by 5 bases and J by 1 base, and 13 bases separated the two germline ends. The CDR3 consists of 15 residues. Germline CDR1 reads MGHDK; CDR2 reads SYGVNS. This CDR3 is CASSPRGAGTDTQYF. As DNA, the CDR3 is TGTGCCAGCAGTCCCCGGGGGGCGGGCACAGATACGCAGTATTTT.

This clonotype was counted only a few times. The chain links TRBV20-1 to TRBJ2-7, with TRBD1 matching 10 bases. V dropped 3 bases and J dropped 2; count of bases not matched to a gene: 4. CDR1 and CDR2 from the germline V gene are DFQATT and SNEGSKA (reference sequence). This CDR3 contains 14 residues. CDR3 sequence: CSASPGTGAYEQYF. In DNA form, the CDR3 reads TGCAGTGCTAGTCCCGGGACAGGGGCCTACGAGCAGTACTTC.

The V and J genes are TRBV20-1 and TRBJ2-3; weak D call: TRBD1 (6 bases). Germline assignment: CDR1 DFQATT and CDR2 SNEGSKA (reference sequence). V shed 5 bases and J shed 2 bases, with 11 bases lying between them. This CDR3 is built from 13 residues. In DNA form, the CDR3 reads TGCAGTGCTCCTCGGACAGTCACAGATACGCAGTATTTT. Translating gives CSAPRTVTDTQYF.

The chain employs TRBV12-3 or TRBV12-4 and TRBJ1-2; TRBD1 is a possible D gene (5 bases). This CDR3 has 13 amino acids. Between the trimmed V and J ends, which lost 1 base and 8 bases, there was a span of 11 bases. The CDR3 here is CASSLGGLGGYTF. The CDR3 region has the DNA TGTGCCAGCAGTTTAGGGGGGTTGGGGGGCTACACCTTC.

This chain connects TRBV7-8 to TRBJ1-5, with 7 bases fitting TRBD1. The V gene's germline CDR1 is SGHVS and CDR2 FQNEAQ. The V gene end was trimmed by 7 bases and the J gene end by 0 bases; junction bases not matched to a gene: 9. The CDR3 consists of 16 residues. CDR3 sequence (DNA): TGTGCCAGCACCCAGGGAGGGACAGATAGCAATCAGCCCCAGCATTTT. This translates into CASTQGGTDSNQPQHF.

This chain uses TRBV29-1 with TRBJ2-1, with TRBD2 identical over 15 bases. The CDR3 is made up of 17 amino acids. V trimming: 6 bases; J trimming: 7 bases; junction bases outside the gene matches: 13. Germline V gene sequence: CDR1 SQVTM, CDR2 ANQGSEA. The CDR3, as DNA: TGCAGCGTCTCCGGGACTAGCGGGGGGAGCTTTTTAAATGAGCAGTTCTTC. Its protein product is CSVSGTSGGSFLNEQFF.

The chain recombines TRBV18 with TRBJ1-5, with D uncertain. The germline V and J ends were trimmed by 3 bases and 5 bases, with 11 bases remaining between them. The CDR3 is 14 amino acids. CDR1 and CDR2 (germline): KGHSH, LQKENI. As DNA, the CDR3 is TGTGCCAGCTCACCTCTAGGCGGGGATCAGCCCCAGCATTTT. Encoded protein: CASSPLGGDQPQHF.

The J gene is TRBJ2-3, the V gene TRBV7-8; tentatively, D is TRBD2 (5 bases). Trimming cost V 7 bases and J 6 bases, with 20 bases left between them. This CDR3 is 15 amino acids long. CDR1 and CDR2 from the germline V gene are SGHVS and FQNEAQ. This CDR3 is CASITRGLQGDTQYF. As DNA, the CDR3 is TGTGCCAGCATTACTAGAGGCTTGCAAGGGGATACGCAGTATTTT.